This is a list of T cell receptor beta chains from one sample in a study of Graves' ophthalmopathy and Graves' hyperthyroidism. TCRdb re-called the multiplex PCR reads with MiXCR, one entry per CDR3 protein. The sample lists hundreds of thousands of distinct CDR3 sequences, about 24% occurring once. The sequencing sample was made of peripheral blood. All receptors come from a woman aged 18-29 years with stable Graves' hyperthyroidism. Some clones in this sample may be carry-over from other donors' samples. Both conserved end residues are part of each CDR3. Fields, in order: J gene, D gene, CDR3 length, V gene, clone size, CDR3 DNA, CDR3 protein. D genes are given only for firm matches. Clone size is given for some rows only: seen once, a few or many times, or a class if the clone is expanded.

j_gene: TRBJ2-2
d_gene: TRBD2
len: 16
v_gene: TRBV5-1
abundance: -
CDR3nt: TGCGCCAGCAGCGAGCTAGCGGGGGCCTCCACCGGGGAGCTGTTTTTT
CDR3aa: CASSELAGASTGELFF

j_gene: TRBJ2-5
d_gene: TRBD1
len: 11
v_gene: TRBV7-9
abundance: -
CDR3nt: TGTGCCAGCAGCTTTGGGACAGGGGAGTACTTC
CDR3aa: CASSFGTGEYF

j_gene: TRBJ1-1
d_gene: -
len: 13
v_gene: TRBV20-1
abundance: many
CDR3nt: TGCAGTGCTAGCTCCCGGGCCCCGGGTAGGGCTTTCTTT
CDR3aa: CSASSRAPGRAFF

j_gene: TRBJ1-2
d_gene: -
len: 14
v_gene: TRBV5-1
abundance: many
CDR3nt: TGCGCCAGCAGCTTCGACGGGGGGAGCTATGGCTACACCTTC
CDR3aa: CASSFDGGSYGYTF

j_gene: TRBJ2-7
d_gene: -
len: 11
v_gene: TRBV28
abundance: many
CDR3nt: TGTGCCAGCAGTTTTTTGTACGAGCAGTACTTC
CDR3aa: CASSFLYEQYF

j_gene: TRBJ2-2
d_gene: -
len: 15
v_gene: TRBV12-3/TRBV12-4
abundance: many
CDR3nt: TGTGCCAGCAGTTTGGGCGGGACCTTCACCGGGGAGCTGTTTTTT
CDR3aa: CASSLGGTFTGELFF

j_gene: TRBJ1-2
d_gene: -
len: 13
v_gene: TRBV15
abundance: -
CDR3nt: TGTGCCACCAGCAGAGGAGAGAACTATGGCTACACCTTC
CDR3aa: CATSRGENYGYTF

j_gene: TRBJ1-1
d_gene: TRBD1
len: 12
v_gene: TRBV30
abundance: -
CDR3nt: TGTGCCTGGACTAGGGACAGGGGCAGAGCTTTCTTT
CDR3aa: CAWTRDRGRAFF

j_gene: TRBJ2-7
d_gene: -
len: 15
v_gene: TRBV12-5
abundance: many
CDR3nt: TGTGCTAGTGGTTTGGTAATGGGACCTACCTACGAGCAGTACTTC
CDR3aa: CASGLVMGPTYEQYF

j_gene: TRBJ2-5
d_gene: -
len: 15
v_gene: TRBV6-1
abundance: -
CDR3nt: TGTGCCAGCAGGTGGCAGGGGCACTTCCAAGAGACCCAGTACTTC
CDR3aa: CASRWQGHFQETQYF

j_gene: TRBJ2-7
d_gene: -
len: 15
v_gene: TRBV6-4
abundance: -
CDR3nt: TGTGCCAGCAGAGCAAGACAGGCCACTTCCTACGAGCAGTACTTC
CDR3aa: CASRARQATSYEQYF

j_gene: TRBJ1-1
d_gene: -
len: 11
v_gene: TRBV5-6
abundance: -
CDR3nt: TGTGCCAGCAGCCGGGAAGAGGAAGCTTTCTTT
CDR3aa: CASSREEEAFF

j_gene: TRBJ2-5
d_gene: TRBD2
len: 15
v_gene: TRBV5-1
abundance: few
CDR3nt: TGCGCCAGCAGCTTGCCAGCGGGGCGACAAGAGACCCAGTACTTC
CDR3aa: CASSLPAGRQETQYF

j_gene: TRBJ1-1
d_gene: -
len: 12
v_gene: TRBV2
abundance: -
CDR3nt: TGTGCCAGCAGTGAAGCGCCCCTCGAAGCTTTCTTT
CDR3aa: CASSEAPLEAFF

j_gene: TRBJ2-7
d_gene: -
len: 12
v_gene: TRBV30
abundance: -
CDR3nt: TGTGCCTGGGGGGGGTTCGGGTACGAGCAGTACTTC
CDR3aa: CAWGGFGYEQYF

j_gene: TRBJ2-5
d_gene: -
len: 16
v_gene: TRBV6-1
abundance: -
CDR3nt: TGTGCCAGCAGCCCGACGATGGCTTCTGATGGTGAGACCCAGTACTTC
CDR3aa: CASSPTMASDGETQYF

j_gene: TRBJ1-2
d_gene: -
len: 11
v_gene: TRBV6-2/TRBV6-3
abundance: many
CDR3nt: TGTGCCAGCAACACAGGGTTCGGCTACACCTTC
CDR3aa: CASNTGFGYTF

j_gene: TRBJ2-7
d_gene: TRBD1
len: 14
v_gene: TRBV27
abundance: many
CDR3nt: TGTGCCAGCAGTTCTTGGACAGGGCTCTACGAGCAGTACTTC
CDR3aa: CASSSWTGLYEQYF

j_gene: TRBJ1-1
d_gene: -
len: 16
v_gene: TRBV7-3
abundance: few
CDR3nt: TGTGCCAGCAGCTTATCACCTCGGGGGCAGGGCACTGAAGCTTTCTTT
CDR3aa: CASSLSPRGQGTEAFF

j_gene: TRBJ2-7
d_gene: TRBD2
len: 14
v_gene: TRBV12-3/TRBV12-4
abundance: -
CDR3nt: TGTGCCAGCAGTGGGTTAGCGGGGGGTGGAGAGCAGTACTTC
CDR3aa: CASSGLAGGGEQYF

j_gene: TRBJ2-7
d_gene: TRBD1
len: 14
v_gene: TRBV19
abundance: few
CDR3nt: TGTGCCAGTAGTGACCCGGGACAGTCCTACGAGCAGTACTTC
CDR3aa: CASSDPGQSYEQYF

j_gene: TRBJ1-1
d_gene: TRBD1
len: 15
v_gene: TRBV12-3/TRBV12-4
abundance: many
CDR3nt: TGTGCCAGCAGTCGATGGGACAGGGCGAACACTGAAGCTTTCTTT
CDR3aa: CASSRWDRANTEAFF

j_gene: TRBJ1-3
d_gene: TRBD1
len: 16
v_gene: TRBV5-1
abundance: many
CDR3nt: TGCGCCAGCAGCTCTTCTACAGGGGGCTCTGGAAACACCATATATTTT
CDR3aa: CASSSSTGGSGNTIYF

j_gene: TRBJ2-5
d_gene: -
len: 15
v_gene: TRBV20-1
abundance: -
CDR3nt: TGCAGTGCTAGAGCTTTTCTGGCTTCACAAGAGACCCAGTACTTC
CDR3aa: CSARAFLASQETQYF

j_gene: TRBJ1-3
d_gene: -
len: 17
v_gene: TRBV27
abundance: -
CDR3nt: TGTGCCAGCAGTTTGGTCGGGTATGGAAGACCTGGAAACACCATATATTTT
CDR3aa: CASSLVGYGRPGNTIYF

j_gene: TRBJ2-7
d_gene: -
len: 14
v_gene: TRBV13
abundance: many
CDR3nt: TGTGCCAGCAGCACGACAGGAGCCCACTACGAGCAGTACTTC
CDR3aa: CASSTTGAHYEQYF

j_gene: TRBJ2-2
d_gene: -
len: 14
v_gene: TRBV20-1
abundance: -
CDR3nt: TGCAGTGCTAGAGCTGTACAGGGAAACGGGGAGCTGTTTTTT
CDR3aa: CSARAVQGNGELFF

j_gene: TRBJ2-5
d_gene: TRBD2
len: 14
v_gene: TRBV20-1
abundance: many
CDR3nt: TGCAGTGCTGAACAGCGGGAGAGAGGAGAGACCCAGTACTTC
CDR3aa: CSAEQRERGETQYF

j_gene: TRBJ1-1
d_gene: TRBD1
len: 12
v_gene: TRBV6-1
abundance: few
CDR3nt: TGTGCCAGCAGTCCGGGACAGGCTGAAGCTTTCTTT
CDR3aa: CASSPGQAEAFF

j_gene: TRBJ1-1
d_gene: TRBD1
len: 19
v_gene: TRBV4-1
abundance: -
CDR3nt: TGCGCCAGCAGCCAAATTTCGGGACAGGGGGCCTCGGTGAACACTGAAGCTTTCTTT
CDR3aa: CASSQISGQGASVNTEAFF

j_gene: TRBJ1-2
d_gene: -
len: 12
v_gene: TRBV20-1
abundance: many
CDR3nt: TGCAGTGCTAGATCGGCAGGGGTTGGCTACACCTTC
CDR3aa: CSARSAGVGYTF

j_gene: TRBJ2-7
d_gene: -
len: 13
v_gene: TRBV12-3/TRBV12-4
abundance: -
CDR3nt: TGTGCCAGCAGTTTTGTTAGAGGGCAGCGAAGGTACTTC
CDR3aa: CASSFVRGQRRYF

j_gene: TRBJ1-5
d_gene: -
len: 13
v_gene: TRBV30
abundance: -
CDR3nt: TGTGCCTGGAGTCCGCAGCAGAATCAGCCCCAGCATTTT
CDR3aa: CAWSPQQNQPQHF

j_gene: TRBJ1-2
d_gene: -
len: 13
v_gene: TRBV6-1
abundance: -
CDR3nt: TGTGCCAGCAGTGAAGCTGAGACTCGCGGCTACACCTTC
CDR3aa: CASSEAETRGYTF

j_gene: TRBJ1-2
d_gene: -
len: 14
v_gene: TRBV11-2
abundance: many
CDR3nt: TGTGCCAGCAGCTTAGATACAGGGAGGGGAGGCTACACCTTC
CDR3aa: CASSLDTGRGGYTF

j_gene: TRBJ1-1
d_gene: -
len: 16
v_gene: TRBV28
abundance: many
CDR3nt: TGTGCCAGCAGTTTATCCGTGATGGACATGAACACTGAAGCTTTCTTT
CDR3aa: CASSLSVMDMNTEAFF

j_gene: TRBJ2-5
d_gene: -
len: 13
v_gene: TRBV28
abundance: -
CDR3nt: TGTGCCAGCAGTCTTCAGGGTAGGGGGACCCAGTACTTC
CDR3aa: CASSLQGRGTQYF

j_gene: TRBJ1-6
d_gene: -
len: 16
v_gene: TRBV7-9
abundance: -
CDR3nt: TGTGCCAGCAGCTTAGGACATACGACCTATAATTCACCCCTCCACTTT
CDR3aa: CASSLGHTTYNSPLHF

j_gene: TRBJ2-2
d_gene: TRBD2
len: 19
v_gene: TRBV24-1
abundance: many
CDR3nt: TGTGCCACCAGTGACCGAACTAGCGGGAGGGCCCTATACACCGGGGAGCTGTTTTTT
CDR3aa: CATSDRTSGRALYTGELFF

j_gene: TRBJ1-2
d_gene: -
len: 12
v_gene: TRBV28
abundance: -
CDR3nt: TGTGCCTCGGGACACCGCGGGCAGGGCTACACCTTC
CDR3aa: CASGHRGQGYTF

j_gene: TRBJ1-1
d_gene: -
len: 14
v_gene: TRBV2
abundance: -
CDR3nt: TGTGCCAGCAACCGGGTGGGACGGGACACTGAAGCTTTCTTT
CDR3aa: CASNRVGRDTEAFF

j_gene: TRBJ2-2
d_gene: -
len: 17
v_gene: TRBV15
abundance: many
CDR3nt: TGTGCCACCAGCAGAGATCGCGCGGACGCTAACACCGGGGAGCTGTTTTTT
CDR3aa: CATSRDRADANTGELFF

j_gene: TRBJ2-4
d_gene: TRBD1
len: 14
v_gene: TRBV29-1
abundance: many
CDR3nt: TGCAGCGTTGATGGGGACAGGGGTATAAACATTCAGTACTTC
CDR3aa: CSVDGDRGINIQYF

j_gene: TRBJ2-2
d_gene: -
len: 17
v_gene: TRBV3-1
abundance: few
CDR3nt: TGTGCCAGCAGCCCCGGCACCGGGGGGCCGGACACCGGGGAGCTGTTTTTT
CDR3aa: CASSPGTGGPDTGELFF

j_gene: TRBJ1-1
d_gene: -
len: 13
v_gene: TRBV7-3
abundance: many
CDR3nt: TGTGCCAGCAGCTGGACACTGAACACTGAAGCTTTCTTT
CDR3aa: CASSWTLNTEAFF

j_gene: TRBJ2-7
d_gene: -
len: 15
v_gene: TRBV6-1
abundance: -
CDR3nt: TGTGCCAGCAGTCCGACCCGGGACCGCTCCTACGAGCAGTACTTC
CDR3aa: CASSPTRDRSYEQYF

j_gene: TRBJ1-2
d_gene: -
len: 15
v_gene: TRBV27
abundance: many
CDR3nt: TGTGCCAGCACCGCTCGCGGACAGCCTAACTATGGCTACACCTTC
CDR3aa: CASTARGQPNYGYTF

j_gene: TRBJ2-5
d_gene: -
len: 14
v_gene: TRBV20-1
abundance: -
CDR3nt: TGCAGTGCCTCAATAATTCACTACCAAGAGACCCAGTACTTC
CDR3aa: CSASIIHYQETQYF

j_gene: TRBJ2-7
d_gene: -
len: 14
v_gene: TRBV4-1
abundance: many
CDR3nt: TGCGCCAGCAGCCAAGCTTATTCTTCCTACGAGCAGTACTTC
CDR3aa: CASSQAYSSYEQYF

j_gene: TRBJ2-2
d_gene: -
len: 13
v_gene: TRBV12-3/TRBV12-4
abundance: many
CDR3nt: TGTGCCAGCTTAGGGACCCAGTCATGGGAGCTGTTTTTT
CDR3aa: CASLGTQSWELFF

j_gene: TRBJ1-1
d_gene: TRBD1
len: 17
v_gene: TRBV3-1
abundance: -
CDR3nt: TGTGCCAGCAGCCTCCAGGCCACGACAGGGACGAAGGGTGAAGCTTTCTTT
CDR3aa: CASSLQATTGTKGEAFF